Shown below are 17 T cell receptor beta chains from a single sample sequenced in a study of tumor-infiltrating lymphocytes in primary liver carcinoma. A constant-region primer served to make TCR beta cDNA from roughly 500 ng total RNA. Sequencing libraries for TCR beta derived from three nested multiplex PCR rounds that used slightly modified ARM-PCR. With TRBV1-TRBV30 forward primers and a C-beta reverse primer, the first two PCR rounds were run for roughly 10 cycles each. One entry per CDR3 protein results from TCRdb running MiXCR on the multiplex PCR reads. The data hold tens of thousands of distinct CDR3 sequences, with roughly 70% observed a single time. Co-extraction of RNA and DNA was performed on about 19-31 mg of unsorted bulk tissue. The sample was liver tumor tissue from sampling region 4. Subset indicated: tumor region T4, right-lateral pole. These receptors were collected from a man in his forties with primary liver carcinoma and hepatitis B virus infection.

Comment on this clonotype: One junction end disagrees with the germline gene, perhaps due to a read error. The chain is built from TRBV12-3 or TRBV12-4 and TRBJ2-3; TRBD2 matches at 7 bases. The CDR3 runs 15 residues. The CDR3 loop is CANSLRLASTDTQYF. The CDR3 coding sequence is TGTGCCAACAGTTTAAGACTAGCATCGACAGATACGCAGTATTTT.

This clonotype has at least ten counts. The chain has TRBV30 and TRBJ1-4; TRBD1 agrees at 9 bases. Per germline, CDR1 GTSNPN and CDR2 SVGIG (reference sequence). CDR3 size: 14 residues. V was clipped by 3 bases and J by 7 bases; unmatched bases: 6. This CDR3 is CAWSRTGDGEKLFF. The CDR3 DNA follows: TGTGCCTGGAGCAGGACAGGGGACGGTGAAAAACTGTTTTTT.

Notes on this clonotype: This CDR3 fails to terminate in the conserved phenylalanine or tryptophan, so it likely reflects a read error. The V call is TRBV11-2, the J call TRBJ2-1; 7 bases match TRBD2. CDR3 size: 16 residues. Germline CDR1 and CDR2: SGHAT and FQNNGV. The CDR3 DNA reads TGTGCCAGCAGGTTAGAGCTCCAAGCGGGAATGAATGAGCAGTTCCTC. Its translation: CASRLELQAGMNEQFL.

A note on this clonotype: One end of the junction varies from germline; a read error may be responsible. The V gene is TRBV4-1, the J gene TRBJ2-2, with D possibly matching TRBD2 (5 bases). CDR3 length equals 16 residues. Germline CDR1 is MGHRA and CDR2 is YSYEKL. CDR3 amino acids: CASNDLDRGLTGELLF. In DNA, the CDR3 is TGCGCCAGCAACGATCTGGATAGAGGGTTAACCGGGGAGCTACTTTTT.

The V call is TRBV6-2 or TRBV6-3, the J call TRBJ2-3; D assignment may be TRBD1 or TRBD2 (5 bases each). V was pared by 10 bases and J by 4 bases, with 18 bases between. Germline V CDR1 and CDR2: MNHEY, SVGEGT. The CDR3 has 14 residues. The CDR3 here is CANSSGARPDTQYF. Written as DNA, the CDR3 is TGTGCCAACAGCTCCGGGGCCCGCCCAGATACGCAGTATTTT.

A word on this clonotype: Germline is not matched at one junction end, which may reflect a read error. The DNA of the CDR3 is TGTGCCAGCAGTGAGTACACTGATGCTTTCTTT. Amino acids: CASSEYTDAFF. This sequence joins TRBV10-2 and TRBJ1-1; D is ambiguous. Germline CDR1 WSHSY, CDR2 SAAADI. There are 11 residues in the CDR3.

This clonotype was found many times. This CDR3 reads CASSLMLTGELFF. The CDR3 bases are TGTGCCAGCAGCTTAATGTTGACCGGGGAGCTGTTTTTT. This chain uses TRBV7-9 with TRBJ2-2; D is uncertain. In germline, CDR1 is SEHNR, CDR2 FQNEAQ (reference sequence). Deletions cut 2 bases from V and 5 bases from J, with 6 bases between. The CDR3 sequence is 13 residues long.

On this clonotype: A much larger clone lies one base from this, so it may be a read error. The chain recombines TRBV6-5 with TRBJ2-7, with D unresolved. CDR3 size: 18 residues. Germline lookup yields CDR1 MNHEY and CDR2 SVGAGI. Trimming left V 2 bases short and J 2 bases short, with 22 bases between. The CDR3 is CASSYKCPATSIPYEQYF. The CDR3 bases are TGTGCCAGCAGTTACAAGTGCCCTGCCACTTCGATACCCTACGAGCAGTACTTC.

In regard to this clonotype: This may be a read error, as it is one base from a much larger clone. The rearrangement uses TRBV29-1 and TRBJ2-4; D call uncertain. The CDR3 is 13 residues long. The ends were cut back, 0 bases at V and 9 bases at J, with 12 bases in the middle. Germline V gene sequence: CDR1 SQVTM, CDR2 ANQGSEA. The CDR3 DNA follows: TGCAGCGTTGAAGAACCCGGTCGTATCATTCAGTACTTC. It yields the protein CSVEEPGRIIQYF.

CDR3 loop: CSIAMLRSWSRQEQFF. The CDR3 DNA follows: TGCAGCATCGCCATGCTTCGGTCCTGGTCCCGTCAAGAGCAGTTCTTC. The V call is TRBV29-1, the J call TRBJ2-1, with unresolved D. The V end lost 8 bases, the J end lost 10 bases, and 30 bases lay between the germline ends. The germline V gene has CDR1 SQVTM and CDR2 ANQGSEA. This CDR3 has 16 residues.

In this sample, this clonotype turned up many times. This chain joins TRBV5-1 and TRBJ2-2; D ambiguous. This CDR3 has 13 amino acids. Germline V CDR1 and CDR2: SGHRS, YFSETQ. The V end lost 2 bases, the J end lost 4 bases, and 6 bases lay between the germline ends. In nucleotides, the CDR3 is TGCGCCAGCAGCTTAACAGTCACCGGGGAGCTGTTTTTT. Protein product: CASSLTVTGELFF.

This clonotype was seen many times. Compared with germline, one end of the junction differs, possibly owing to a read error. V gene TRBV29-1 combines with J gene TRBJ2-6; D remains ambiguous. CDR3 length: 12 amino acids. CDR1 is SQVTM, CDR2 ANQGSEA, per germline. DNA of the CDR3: TGCAGCGTTGTTTTTGGGGTCAACGTCCTGACTTTC. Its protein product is CSVVFGVNVLTF.

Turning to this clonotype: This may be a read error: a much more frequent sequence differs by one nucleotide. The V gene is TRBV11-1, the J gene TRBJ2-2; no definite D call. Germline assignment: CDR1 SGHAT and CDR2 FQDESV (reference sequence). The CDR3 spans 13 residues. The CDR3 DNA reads TGTGCCATCAGCCTTTGGGACACCGGGGAGCTGTTTTTT. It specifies CAISLWDTGELFF.

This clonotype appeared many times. The CDR3 protein is CASSRSSRGGGASYGYTF. DNA for the CDR3: TGTGCCAGCAGCCGATCGTCCAGGGGGGGGGGCGCGTCCTATGGCTACACCTTC. The chain joins TRBV4-2 to TRBJ1-2; 7 nucleotides align to TRBD1. Germline V gene data show CDR1 as LGHNA and CDR2 as YNFKEQ. CDR3 size: 18 residues. Trimming took 4 bases from V and 4 from J; bases not matched to a gene: 18.

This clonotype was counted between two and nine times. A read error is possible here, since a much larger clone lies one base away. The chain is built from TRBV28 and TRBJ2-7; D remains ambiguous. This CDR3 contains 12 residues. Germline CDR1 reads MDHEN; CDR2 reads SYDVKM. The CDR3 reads CASSRNIHDQYF. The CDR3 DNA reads TGTGCCAGCAGTCGTAACATTCACGATCAGTACTTC.

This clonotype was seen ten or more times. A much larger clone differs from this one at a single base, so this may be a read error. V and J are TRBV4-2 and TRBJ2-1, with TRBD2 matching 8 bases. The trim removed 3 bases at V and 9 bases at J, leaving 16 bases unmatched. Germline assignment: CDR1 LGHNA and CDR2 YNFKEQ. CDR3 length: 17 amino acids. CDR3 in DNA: TGTGCCAGCAGCCAGTTCCGGGGGGGGGCTTCGGGTAGTGAGCAGTTCTTC. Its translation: CASSQFRGGASGSEQFF.

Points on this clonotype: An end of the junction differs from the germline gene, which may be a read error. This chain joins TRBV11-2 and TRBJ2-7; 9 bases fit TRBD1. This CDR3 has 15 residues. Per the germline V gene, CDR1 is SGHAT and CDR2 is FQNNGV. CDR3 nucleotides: TGTGGCAGCAGCCAAGGGACAGGGAGAACATACGAGCAATACTTC. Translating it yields CGSSQGTGRTYEQYF. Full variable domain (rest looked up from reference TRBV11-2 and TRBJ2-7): EAGVAQSPRYKIIEKRQSVAFWCNPISGHATLYWYQQILGQGPKLLIQFQNNGVVDDSQLPKDRFSAERLKGVDSTLKIQPAKLEDSAVYLCGSSQGTGRTYEQYFGPGTRLTVT.